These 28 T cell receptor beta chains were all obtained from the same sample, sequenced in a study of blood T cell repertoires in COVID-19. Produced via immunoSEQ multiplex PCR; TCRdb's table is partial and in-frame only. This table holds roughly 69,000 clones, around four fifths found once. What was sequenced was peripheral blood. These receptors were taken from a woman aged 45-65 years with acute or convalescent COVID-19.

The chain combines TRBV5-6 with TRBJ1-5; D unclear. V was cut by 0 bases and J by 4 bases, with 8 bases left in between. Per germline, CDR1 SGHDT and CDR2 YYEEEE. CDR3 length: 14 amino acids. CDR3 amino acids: CASSLGLSNQPQHF. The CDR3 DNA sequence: TGTGCCAGCAGCTTGGGGCTTTCGAATCAGCCCCAGCATTTT.

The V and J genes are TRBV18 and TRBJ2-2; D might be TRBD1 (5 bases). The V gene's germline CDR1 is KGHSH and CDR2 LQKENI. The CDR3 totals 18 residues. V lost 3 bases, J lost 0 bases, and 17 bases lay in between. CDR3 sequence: CASSPPGRQGANTGELFF. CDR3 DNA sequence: TGTGCCAGCTCACCTCCGGGCCGTCAAGGGGCGAACACCGGGGAGCTGTTTTTT.

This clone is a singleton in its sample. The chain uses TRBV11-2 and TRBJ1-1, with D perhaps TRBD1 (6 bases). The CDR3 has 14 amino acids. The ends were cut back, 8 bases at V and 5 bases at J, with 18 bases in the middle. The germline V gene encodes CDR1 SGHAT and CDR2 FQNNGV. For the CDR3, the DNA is TGTGCCAGCGCTGGGGCAGGGGATTATACTGAAGCTTTCTTT. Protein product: CASAGAGDYTEAFF.

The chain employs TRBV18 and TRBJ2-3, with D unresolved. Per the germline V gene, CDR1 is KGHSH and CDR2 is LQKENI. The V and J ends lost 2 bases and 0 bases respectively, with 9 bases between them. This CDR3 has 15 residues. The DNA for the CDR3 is TGTGCCAGCTCACCAACTCCAATAAGCACAGATACGCAGTATTTT. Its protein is CASSPTPISTDTQYF.

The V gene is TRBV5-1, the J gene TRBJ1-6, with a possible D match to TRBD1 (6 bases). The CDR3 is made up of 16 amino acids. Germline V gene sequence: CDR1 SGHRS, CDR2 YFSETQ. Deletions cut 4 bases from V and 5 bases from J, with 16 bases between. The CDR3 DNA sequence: TGCGCCAGCAGCCAACAGGGCCTCGGGAATAATTCACCCCTCCACTTT. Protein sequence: CASSQQGLGNNSPLHF.

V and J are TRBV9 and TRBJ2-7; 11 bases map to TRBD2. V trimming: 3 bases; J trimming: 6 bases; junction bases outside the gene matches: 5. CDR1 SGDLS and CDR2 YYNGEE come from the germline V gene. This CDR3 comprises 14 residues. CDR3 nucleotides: TGTGCCAGCAGCGCCGGACTAGCGGGTTCCGAGCAGTACTTC. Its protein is CASSAGLAGSEQYF.

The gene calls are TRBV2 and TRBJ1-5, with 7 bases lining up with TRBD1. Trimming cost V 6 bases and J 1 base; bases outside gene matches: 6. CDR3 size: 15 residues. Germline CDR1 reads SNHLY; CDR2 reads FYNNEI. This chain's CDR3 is CASRPGTASNQPQHF. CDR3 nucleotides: TGTGCCAGCAGGCCGGGGACAGCGAGCAATCAGCCCCAGCATTTT. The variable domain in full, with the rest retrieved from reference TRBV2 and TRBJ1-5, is EPEVTQTPSHQVTQMGQEVILRCVPISNHLYFYWYRQILGQKVEFLVSFYNNEISEKSEIFDDQFSVERPDGSNFTLKIRSTKLEDSAMYFCASRPGTASNQPQHFGDGTRLSIL.

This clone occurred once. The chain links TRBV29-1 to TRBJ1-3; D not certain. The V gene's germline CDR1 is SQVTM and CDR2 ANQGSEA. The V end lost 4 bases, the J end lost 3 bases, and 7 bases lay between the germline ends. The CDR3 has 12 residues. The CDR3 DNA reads TGCAGCGTTGTGGTAGTTGGAAACACCATATATTTT. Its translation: CSVVVVGNTIYF.

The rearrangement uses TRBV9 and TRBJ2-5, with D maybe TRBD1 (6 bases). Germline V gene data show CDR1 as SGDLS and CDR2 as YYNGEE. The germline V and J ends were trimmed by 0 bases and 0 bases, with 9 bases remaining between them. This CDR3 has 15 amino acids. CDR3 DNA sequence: TGTGCCAGCAGCGTAGACCAGGGGTACCAAGAGACCCAGTACTTC. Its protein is CASSVDQGYQETQYF.

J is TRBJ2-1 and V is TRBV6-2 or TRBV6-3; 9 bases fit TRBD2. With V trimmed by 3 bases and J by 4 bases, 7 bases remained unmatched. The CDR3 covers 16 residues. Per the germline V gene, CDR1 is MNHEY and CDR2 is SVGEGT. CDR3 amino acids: CASSYVREGVYNEQFF. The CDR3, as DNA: TGTGCCAGCAGTTATGTGCGGGAGGGTGTTTACAATGAGCAGTTCTTC.

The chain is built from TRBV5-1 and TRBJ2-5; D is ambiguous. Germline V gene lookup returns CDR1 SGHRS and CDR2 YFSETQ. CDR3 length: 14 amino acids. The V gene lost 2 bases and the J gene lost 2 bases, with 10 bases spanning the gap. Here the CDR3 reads CASSLYGGQETQYF. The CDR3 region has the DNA TGCGCCAGCAGCTTATATGGCGGACAAGAGACCCAGTACTTC.

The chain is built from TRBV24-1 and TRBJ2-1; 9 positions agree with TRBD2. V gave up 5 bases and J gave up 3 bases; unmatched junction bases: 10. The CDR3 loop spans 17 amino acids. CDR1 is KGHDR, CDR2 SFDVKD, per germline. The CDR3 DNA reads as TGTGCCACCAGTGGTCCCGGCGCTAGCGGGATCTACAATGAGCAGTTCTTC. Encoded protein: CATSGPGASGIYNEQFF.

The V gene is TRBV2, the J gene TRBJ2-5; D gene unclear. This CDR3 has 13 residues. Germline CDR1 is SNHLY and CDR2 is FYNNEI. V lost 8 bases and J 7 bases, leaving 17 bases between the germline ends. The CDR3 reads CASCSSNSGTQYF. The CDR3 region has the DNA TGTGCCAGCTGCAGTTCGAATTCAGGGACCCAGTACTTC.

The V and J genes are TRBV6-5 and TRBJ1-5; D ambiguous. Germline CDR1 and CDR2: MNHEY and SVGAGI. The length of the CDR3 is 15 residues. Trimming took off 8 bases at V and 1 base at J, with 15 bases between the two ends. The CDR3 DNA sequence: TGTGCCAGCGGCCCCTTGATCACCAGCAATCAGCCCCAGCATTTT. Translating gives CASGPLITSNQPQHF.

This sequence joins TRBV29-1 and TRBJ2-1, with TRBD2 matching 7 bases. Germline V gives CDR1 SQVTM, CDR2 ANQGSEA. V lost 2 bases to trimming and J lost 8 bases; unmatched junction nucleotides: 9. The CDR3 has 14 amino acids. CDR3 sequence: CSVESPSGNYEQFF. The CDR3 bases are TGCAGCGTTGAATCCCCTAGCGGTAACTATGAGCAGTTCTTC.

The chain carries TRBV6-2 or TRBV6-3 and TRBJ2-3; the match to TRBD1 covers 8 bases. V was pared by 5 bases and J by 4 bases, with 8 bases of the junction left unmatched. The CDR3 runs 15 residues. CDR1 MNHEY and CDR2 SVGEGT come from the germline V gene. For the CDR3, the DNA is TGTGCCAGCAGTGCCCTCGGACAGGGCTCAGATACGCAGTATTTT. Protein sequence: CASSALGQGSDTQYF.

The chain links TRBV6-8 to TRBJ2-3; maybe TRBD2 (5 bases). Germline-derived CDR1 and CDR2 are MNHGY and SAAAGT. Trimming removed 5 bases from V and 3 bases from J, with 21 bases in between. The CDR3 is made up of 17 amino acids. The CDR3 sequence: CASSPLPKRTRTDTQYF. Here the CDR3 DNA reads TGTGCCAGCAGTCCCCTACCTAAGCGGACGAGAACAGATACGCAGTATTTT.

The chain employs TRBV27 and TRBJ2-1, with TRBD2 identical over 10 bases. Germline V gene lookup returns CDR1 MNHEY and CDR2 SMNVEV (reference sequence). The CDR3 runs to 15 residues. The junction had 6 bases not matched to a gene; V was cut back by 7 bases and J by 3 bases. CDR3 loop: CASKQGLASYNEQFF. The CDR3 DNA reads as TGTGCCAGCAAACAGGGACTAGCGAGCTACAATGAGCAGTTCTTC.

The CDR3 here is CAIRLGGNTGELFF. CDR3 DNA: TGTGCCATCAGACTCGGGGGGAACACCGGGGAGCTGTTTTTT. The V and J genes are TRBV10-3 and TRBJ2-2; a weak D match, TRBD2 (6 bases). The V end was cut by 6 bases, the J end by 1 base, with 9 bases between. The germline CDR1 and CDR2 sequences are ENHRY and SYGVKD. This CDR3 contains 14 residues.

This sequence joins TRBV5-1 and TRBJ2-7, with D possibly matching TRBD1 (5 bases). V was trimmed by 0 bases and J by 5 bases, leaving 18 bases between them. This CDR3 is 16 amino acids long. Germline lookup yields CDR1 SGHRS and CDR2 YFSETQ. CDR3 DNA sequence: TGCGCCAGCAGCTTGGAGGTGCAAGGGGCGCGGAACGAGCAGTACTTC. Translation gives CASSLEVQGARNEQYF. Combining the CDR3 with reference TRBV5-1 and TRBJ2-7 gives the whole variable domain KAGVTQTPRYLIKTRGQQVTLSCSPISGHRSVSWYQQTPGQGLQFLFEYFSETQRNKGNFPGRFSGRQFSNSRSEMNVSTLELGDSALYLCASSLEVQGARNEQYFGPGTRLTVT.

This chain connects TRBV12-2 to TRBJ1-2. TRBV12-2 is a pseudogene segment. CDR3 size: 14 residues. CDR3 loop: CASRQRETFGGYTF. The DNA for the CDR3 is TGTGCAAGTCGTCAAAGGGAGACTTTCGGGGGCTACACCTTC.

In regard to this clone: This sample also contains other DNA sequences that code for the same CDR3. CDR3 bases: TGTGCCACCAGCAGAGGTACGGGCTATGGCTACACCTTC. Amino acids: CATSRGTGYGYTF. This chain connects TRBV15 to TRBJ1-2; no reliable D call. The germline V and J ends were trimmed by 1 base and 4 bases, with 7 bases remaining between them. The germline gives CDR1 LNHNV, CDR2 YYDKDF (reference sequence). CDR3 size: 13 residues.

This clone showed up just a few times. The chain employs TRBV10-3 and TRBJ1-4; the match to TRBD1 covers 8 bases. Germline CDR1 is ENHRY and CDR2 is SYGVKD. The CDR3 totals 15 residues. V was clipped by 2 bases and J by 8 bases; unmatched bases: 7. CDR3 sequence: CAISERDRGEEKLFF. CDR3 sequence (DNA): TGTGCCATCAGTGAGAGAGACAGGGGCGAAGAAAAACTGTTTTTT.

The CDR3 is CARRDRNNEQFF. Written as DNA, the CDR3 is TGTGCCCGCCGGGACAGAAACAATGAGCAGTTCTTC. This rearrangement joins TRBV30 to TRBJ2-1, with TRBD1 matching over 7 bases. V shed 8 bases, J shed 5 bases, and the junction held 6 bases outside the gene matches. This CDR3 has 12 amino acids. Germline assignment: CDR1 GTSNPN and CDR2 SVGIG (reference sequence).

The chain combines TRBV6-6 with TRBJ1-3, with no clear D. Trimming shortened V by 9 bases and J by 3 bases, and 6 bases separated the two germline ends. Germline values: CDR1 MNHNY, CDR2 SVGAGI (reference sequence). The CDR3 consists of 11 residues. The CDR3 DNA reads TGTGCCAGTTTCCTTGGAAACACCATATATTTT. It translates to CASFLGNTIYF.

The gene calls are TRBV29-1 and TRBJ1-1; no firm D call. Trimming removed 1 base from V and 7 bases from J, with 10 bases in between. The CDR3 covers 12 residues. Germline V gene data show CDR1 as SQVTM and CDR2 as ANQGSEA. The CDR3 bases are TGCAGCGTTGAAGTAAAAGACAATGAAGCTTTCTTT. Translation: CSVEVKDNEAFF.

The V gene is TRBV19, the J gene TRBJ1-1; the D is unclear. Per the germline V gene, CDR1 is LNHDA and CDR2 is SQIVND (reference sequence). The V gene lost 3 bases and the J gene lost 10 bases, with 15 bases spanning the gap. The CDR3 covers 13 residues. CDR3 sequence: CASSIMGSGPAFF. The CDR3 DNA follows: TGTGCCAGTAGTATTATGGGCAGCGGCCCAGCTTTCTTT.

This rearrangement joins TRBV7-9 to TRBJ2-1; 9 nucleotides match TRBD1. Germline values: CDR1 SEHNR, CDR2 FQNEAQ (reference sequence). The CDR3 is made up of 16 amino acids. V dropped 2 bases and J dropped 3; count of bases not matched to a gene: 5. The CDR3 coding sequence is TGTGCCAGCAGCTTACTTGGGGACAGGGTCTACAATGAGCAGTTCTTC. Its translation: CASSLLGDRVYNEQFF.